Here is one T cell receptor beta chain with its context. This clonotype was picked up a small number of times. The antigen it recognizes is unknown. Base qualities are not provided; no much larger clone lies one nucleotide away. V loses 2 bases, J loses 2 bases, and the germline ends lie 7 bases apart. The CDR3 numbers 13 residues from cysteine through phenylalanine. Only CDR3 DNA remains: 39 bases, in frame from the first base. From a lookup of the germline V gene, CDR1 and CDR2 are SGDLS and YYNGEE. Per the publication, the time point label means: patch test 1, 2 weeks after DPC sensitization. Reading the label with the study, this specimen's treatment or condition is: therapeutic diphenylcyclopropenone sensitization with weekly scalp DPC. At every patch-test visit, the blood draw took place before the patch test was put on. To be eligible, patients had to be aged 18 to 70, diagnosed with alopecia and judged suitable for DPC therapy, while pregnant patients were excluded. Total RNA was extracted from unfractionated whole blood collected in Tempus Blood RNA tubes.

The library was built by means of RACE. Data came from a NextSeq 500. During library preparation, unique molecular identifiers were attached to individual cDNA molecules so that TCRs could be counted quantitatively and reproducibly. For every blood RNA sample, sequencing covered both the TCR alpha and TCR beta chains. Per the source publication's procedure: A median of around 100,000 TCRs per sample was observed, with a range of roughly 23,224 to 750,000. The Decombinator software suite was used to annotate the V, J and CDR3 of the TCR reads. To make PS versus PT1 abundance plots, every sample was subsampled to the same number of TCRs (28,000). Expanded TCRs were defined as absent before sensitization and observed at least eight times at the 2-week time point. In-frame beta chains were kept once TCRdb had trimmed the public reads at Q25 with fastp and called clones with MiXCR. Entries are consolidated by CDR3 protein sequence, retaining the most common genes and DNA. The V and J calls and clone size are TCRdb's, not the authors'. Recorded for this sample are about 380,000 distinct CDR3 sequences; roughly 4.8% of them occurred a single time. The biggest ten clones account for under 3% of the sample.

The entry originates in a study of human T cells and chemical hapten exposure (dated by TCRdb to the early 2020s). For the wider study: For sensitization, 2% DPC in acetone was applied to an approximately 2 cm by approximately 2 cm area of upper inner arm skin. Patients additionally received weekly therapeutic DPC doses to the scalp throughout the approximately 25-week study period. Blood for TCR sequencing was provided by twenty-nine alopecia patients at one to four time points (pre-sensitization, 2, 6 and 24 weeks). Patch testing was done on the upper back using Finn chambers containing 0.01% DPC, and results were scored after 6 days according to International Contact Dermatitis Research Group standards. Blood samples were taken from patients before sensitization (week 0) and at 2, 6 and about 24 weeks after DPC sensitization. The libraries were sequenced as a pool, and the TCR yield per sample differed mostly because of small variations in library volumes within the pool. Most of the patients in the cohort were female, and the cohort covered alopecia areata with under or over 50% scalp involvement, alopecia totalis and alopecia universalis. This study followed changes in the peripheral blood TCR repertoire in vivo during primary and secondary sensitization of alopecia patients to the hapten diphenylcyclopropenone (DPC). Study-wide findings and limitations: Patch test score correlated positively with the number of PT1 expanded TCRs, reaching significance at thresholds 8, 16 and 32 but not at 4. Because every patient had alopecia, a presumed autoimmune disease, the patients' immune response might differ from that of healthy individuals. Expanded TCRs formed significantly more large CDR3 similarity clusters than pre-sensitization or healthy control sets, consistent with antigen-driven responses. After repeated subsampling, the strength of the expansion versus patch-test correlation and the threshold at which it became significant changed. DPC sensitization did not change how many TCRs were above 1 in 1000 frequency, and no evidence was found of alterations in global repertoire structure.

The receptor comes from a woman in her 50s with alopecia areata. Some clones in this sample may be carry-over from other donors' samples. The specimen was whole blood, collected in connection with sensitization to the hapten diphenylcyclopropenone (DPC). The rearranged segments are TRBV9 and TRBJ2-5; TRBD2 is possibly the D segment (5 matching bases). The CDR3 region: CASSVREQETQYF. The DNA sequence reads TGTGCCAGCAGCGTGAGGGAGCAAGAGACCCAGTACTTC. Outside the CDR3, residues come from the reference TRBV9 and TRBJ2-5 proteins, so the full variable domain is: DSGVTQTPKHLITATGQRVTLRCSPRSGDLSVYWYQQSLDQGLQFLIQYYNGEERAKGNILERFSAQQFPDLHSELNLSSLELGDSALYFCASSVREQETQYFGPGTRLLVL.